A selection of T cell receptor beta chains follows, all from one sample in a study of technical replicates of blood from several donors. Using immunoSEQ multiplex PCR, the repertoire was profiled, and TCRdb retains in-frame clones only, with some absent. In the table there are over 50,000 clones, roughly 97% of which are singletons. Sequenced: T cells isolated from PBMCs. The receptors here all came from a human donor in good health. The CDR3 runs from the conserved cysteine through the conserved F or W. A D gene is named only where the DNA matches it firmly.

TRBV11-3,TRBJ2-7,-,CASSLGGPEQYF,TGTGCCAGCAGCTTAGGTGGCCCCGAGCAGTACTTC
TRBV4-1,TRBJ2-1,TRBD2,CASSQVRLAVYNEQFF,TGCGCCAGCAGCCAAGTCCGCCTAGCGGTCTACAATGAGCAGTTCTTC
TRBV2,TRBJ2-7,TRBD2,CASVRGGGYEQYF,TGTGCCAGCGTGCGGGGGGGCGGCTACGAGCAGTACTTC
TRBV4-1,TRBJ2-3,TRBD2,CASSPLQVAGGRTDTQYF,TGCGCCAGCAGCCCCCTGCAAGTAGCGGGGGGGCGGACAGATACGCAGTATTTT
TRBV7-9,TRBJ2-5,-,CASSRPQVSEETQYF,TGTGCCAGCAGCCGTCCCCAGGTCTCCGAAGAGACCCAGTACTTC
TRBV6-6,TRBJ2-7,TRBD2,CASSIPGLGNSYEQYF,TGTGCCAGCAGTATACCGGGACTAGGTAACTCCTACGAGCAGTACTTC
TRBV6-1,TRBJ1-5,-,CASSARGGGGNQPQHF,TGTGCCAGCAGTGCCCGGGGTGGGGGGGGTAATCAGCCCCAGCATTTT
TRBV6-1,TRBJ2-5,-,CASPPTRETQYF,TGTGCCAGCCCCCCGACTCGGGAGACCCAGTACTTC
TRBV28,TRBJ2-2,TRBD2,CASSPPLAGGSGELFF,TGTGCCAGCAGTCCACCTCTAGCGGGAGGAAGCGGGGAGCTGTTTTTT
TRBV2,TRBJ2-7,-,CASSVQGSAYEQYF,TGTGCCAGCAGCGTACAGGGATCTGCCTACGAGCAGTACTTC